This TCR beta chain comes out of a study of STAT5B mutations in CD4+ large granular lymphocyte leukemia. The assay was run at survey level. Some clones are missing from TCRdb's copy, which holds only in-frame ones; the method was immunoSEQ multiplex PCR. This sample has fewer than 40,000 clones, with 78% found just once. Trimming took 1 base from V and 0 from J, leaving 14 bases between them. CDR1 and CDR2 (germline): SGDLS, YYNGEE. There are 17 residues in the CDR3. Sequenced material: CD4+ T cells from blood buffy coats. The V gene is TRBV9, the J gene TRBJ2-1; no definite D call. The clonotype was recovered from a human donor in good health. DNA of the CDR3: TGTGCCAGCAGCGTATTGGGCGGAAAGAGCTCCTACAATGAGCAGTTCTTC. Translated, it gives CASSVLGGKSSYNEQFF.